Sequencing of this T cell receptor (beta chain) was carried out in a study of CD8+ T cells in alopecia areata. The overall study: Treatment with tofacitinib (6 to 18 months) was followed by 6 months off drug. Study results and limitations: Lesional scalp displayed greater clonality than normal scalp, most notably in alopecia totalis/universalis.

This clone is a singleton in its sample. Its antigen is undetermined. Isolated RNA was reverse transcribed into cDNA used as the sequencing template. The table came from immunoSEQ multiplex PCR; TCRdb's copy has only in-frame clones and leaves some out. Among 160,000 or so clones listed, approximately 70% were seen once. The V gene's germline CDR1 is SGHRS and CDR2 YFSETQ. V was clipped by 1 base and J by 5 bases; unmatched bases: 3. The CDR3 runs to 14 residues. Specimen: CD8+ T cells sorted from blood, collected at week 0. The clonotype was recovered from a human donor with alopecia areata. The chain uses TRBV5-1 and TRBJ2-1; 7 bases agree with TRBD2. CDR3 DNA sequence: TGCGCCAGCAGCTTGCGACTAGCAAACAATGAGCAGTTCTTC. Residues: CASSLRLANNEQFF.